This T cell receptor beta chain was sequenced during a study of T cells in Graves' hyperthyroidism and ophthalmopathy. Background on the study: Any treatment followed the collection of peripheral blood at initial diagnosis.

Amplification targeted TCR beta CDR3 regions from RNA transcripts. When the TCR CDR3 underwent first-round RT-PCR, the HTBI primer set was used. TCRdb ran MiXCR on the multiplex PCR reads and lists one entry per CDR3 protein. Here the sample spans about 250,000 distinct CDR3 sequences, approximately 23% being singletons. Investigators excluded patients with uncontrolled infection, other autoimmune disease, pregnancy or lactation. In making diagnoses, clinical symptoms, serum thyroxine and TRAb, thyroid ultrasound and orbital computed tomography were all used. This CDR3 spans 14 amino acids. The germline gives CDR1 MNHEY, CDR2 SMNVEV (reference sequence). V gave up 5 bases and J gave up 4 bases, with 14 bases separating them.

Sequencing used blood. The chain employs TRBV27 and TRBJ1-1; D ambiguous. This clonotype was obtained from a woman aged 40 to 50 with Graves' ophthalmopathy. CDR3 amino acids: CASSPRGAATEAFF. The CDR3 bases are TGTGCCAGCAGTCCGCGAGGTGCGGCCACTGAAGCTTTCTTT.